Listed below are T cell receptor beta chains from one sample, sequenced in a study of early T cells in non-severe SARS-CoV-2 infection. TCRdb called the 5' RACE reads again in MiXCR, with one record for every CDR3 protein. The table lists over 70,000 distinct CDR3 sequences, more than 14% of them singletons. The sequences come from whole blood, collected at baseline. These TCRs come from an adult who was a healthcare worker with PCR-confirmed SARS-CoV-2 infection or an uninfected control (not recorded which). Each CDR3 is given with its conserved first and last residue. The D gene is left open where the match is weak. Clone sizes are given selectively: once, few, many, or a class where the clone is expanded.

d_call: -
j_call: TRBJ2-7
v_call: TRBV6-1
clone_size: many
cdr3_aa: CASSPGAYEQYF
cdr3_nt: TGTGCCAGCAGCCCAGGGGCATACGAGCAGTACTTC

d_call: -
j_call: TRBJ1-2
v_call: TRBV2
clone_size: -
cdr3_aa: CASSEALVSSTF
cdr3_nt: TGTGCCAGCAGTGAAGCGCTGGTCAGTTCCACCTTC

d_call: -
j_call: TRBJ1-1
v_call: TRBV5-1
clone_size: -
cdr3_aa: CASSLAGGLMNTEAFF
cdr3_nt: TGCGCCAGCAGCTTGGCCGGGGGTCTTATGAACACTGAAGCTTTCTTT

d_call: TRBD2
j_call: TRBJ2-3
v_call: TRBV7-2
clone_size: few
cdr3_aa: CASSLRLAGHSASTDTQYF
cdr3_nt: TGTGCCAGCAGCCTACGACTAGCGGGCCACAGTGCTAGCACAGATACGCAGTATTTT

d_call: TRBD1
j_call: TRBJ1-1
v_call: TRBV7-9
clone_size: few
cdr3_aa: CASSLRDRDTEAFF
cdr3_nt: TGTGCCAGCAGCTTAAGGGACAGGGACACTGAAGCTTTCTTT

d_call: TRBD2
j_call: TRBJ2-3
v_call: TRBV5-1
clone_size: few
cdr3_aa: CASSLAPSGRTYTQYF
cdr3_nt: TGCGCCAGCAGCTTGGCGCCTAGCGGACGCACTTATACGCAGTATTTT

d_call: -
j_call: TRBJ1-2
v_call: TRBV24-1
clone_size: many
cdr3_aa: CATSEGQGYGYTF
cdr3_nt: TGTGCCACCTCGGAGGGCCAGGGCTATGGCTACACCTTC

d_call: -
j_call: TRBJ1-1
v_call: TRBV5-5
clone_size: many
cdr3_aa: CASSFTAEAFF
cdr3_nt: TGTGCCAGCAGCTTCACGGCCGAAGCTTTCTTT

d_call: -
j_call: TRBJ2-1
v_call: TRBV27
clone_size: few
cdr3_aa: CASSSTSSGNEQFF
cdr3_nt: TGTGCCAGCAGTTCGACTAGTTCCGGCAATGAGCAGTTCTTC

d_call: TRBD2
j_call: TRBJ2-7
v_call: TRBV28
clone_size: -
cdr3_aa: CASTSPPAGAGEQYF
cdr3_nt: TGTGCCAGCACTTCCCCCCCAGCGGGAGCTGGAGAGCAGTACTTC

d_call: -
j_call: TRBJ2-5
v_call: TRBV30
clone_size: -
cdr3_aa: CAWSVREDPETQYF
cdr3_nt: TGTGCCTGGAGTGTACGGGAAGACCCAGAGACCCAGTACTTC

d_call: -
j_call: TRBJ2-1
v_call: TRBV6-1
clone_size: few
cdr3_aa: CASGRGGPYNEQFF
cdr3_nt: TGTGCCAGTGGTAGGGGGGGCCCCTACAATGAGCAGTTCTTC

d_call: -
j_call: TRBJ2-4
v_call: TRBV2
clone_size: many
cdr3_aa: CASSEGRQPNKNIQYF
cdr3_nt: TGTGCCAGCAGTGAAGGACGGCAACCGAACAAAAACATTCAGTACTTC

d_call: TRBD2
j_call: TRBJ2-1
v_call: TRBV29-1
clone_size: many
cdr3_aa: CSVVAGVTSYNEQFF
cdr3_nt: TGCAGCGTTGTGGCGGGGGTTACGTCCTACAATGAGCAGTTCTTC

d_call: -
j_call: TRBJ2-3
v_call: TRBV7-2
clone_size: -
cdr3_aa: CASSPRVLHTDTQYF
cdr3_nt: TGTGCCAGCAGCCCTAGGGTCTTACACACAGATACGCAGTATTTT

d_call: TRBD1
j_call: TRBJ2-2
v_call: TRBV11-3
clone_size: -
cdr3_aa: CASSDGQGANTGELFF
cdr3_nt: TGTGCCAGCAGCGACGGACAGGGAGCGAACACCGGGGAGCTGTTTTTT

d_call: -
j_call: TRBJ2-7
v_call: TRBV3-1
clone_size: few
cdr3_aa: CASSQMREQYF
cdr3_nt: TGTGCCAGCAGCCAAATGAGGGAGCAGTACTTC

d_call: -
j_call: TRBJ2-1
v_call: TRBV7-9
clone_size: many
cdr3_aa: CASSPTEGVGGKQFF
cdr3_nt: TGTGCCAGCAGCCCAACCGAGGGGGTAGGCGGAAAGCAGTTCTTC

d_call: -
j_call: TRBJ2-1
v_call: TRBV7-2
clone_size: -
cdr3_aa: CASSLRQGPYNEQFF
cdr3_nt: TGTGCCAGCAGCTTAAGGCAGGGGCCCTACAATGAGCAGTTCTTC

d_call: -
j_call: TRBJ1-5
v_call: TRBV28
clone_size: many
cdr3_aa: CASSSHPGGQPQHF
cdr3_nt: TGTGCCAGCAGTTCGCATCCAGGCGGTCAGCCCCAGCATTTT

d_call: -
j_call: TRBJ2-3
v_call: TRBV3-1
clone_size: many
cdr3_aa: CASSSTASTDTQYF
cdr3_nt: TGTGCCAGCAGTAGCACGGCTAGCACAGATACGCAGTATTTT

d_call: TRBD1
j_call: TRBJ2-7
v_call: TRBV2
clone_size: -
cdr3_aa: CASSRRPGGYEQYF
cdr3_nt: TGTGCCAGCAGTCGGAGGCCAGGGGGTTACGAGCAGTACTTC

d_call: -
j_call: TRBJ2-1
v_call: TRBV28
clone_size: few
cdr3_aa: CASSRGPINNEQFF
cdr3_nt: TGTGCCAGCAGCCGAGGGCCTATAAACAATGAGCAGTTCTTC

d_call: -
j_call: TRBJ1-1
v_call: TRBV18
clone_size: many
cdr3_aa: CASSDGTRLNTEAFF
cdr3_nt: TGTGCCAGCTCAGACGGAACACGTCTGAACACTGAAGCTTTCTTT

d_call: -
j_call: TRBJ1-1
v_call: TRBV28
clone_size: -
cdr3_aa: CASSLPRQSSTEAFF
cdr3_nt: TGTGCCAGCAGTTTACCCAGACAATCGAGCACTGAAGCTTTCTTT

d_call: -
j_call: TRBJ2-2
v_call: TRBV6-2/TRBV6-3
clone_size: -
cdr3_aa: CASNYRAGGELFF
cdr3_nt: TGTGCCAGCAATTACAGGGCGGGCGGGGAGCTGTTTTTT

d_call: TRBD2
j_call: TRBJ2-3
v_call: TRBV6-1
clone_size: -
cdr3_aa: CASSISGKVDTQYF
cdr3_nt: TGTGCCAGCAGTATTAGCGGGAAGGTAGATACGCAGTATTTT

d_call: -
j_call: TRBJ2-1
v_call: TRBV28
clone_size: few
cdr3_aa: CASSFPYNEQFF
cdr3_nt: TGTGCCAGCAGTTTCCCCTACAATGAGCAGTTCTTC

d_call: -
j_call: TRBJ1-2
v_call: TRBV27
clone_size: -
cdr3_aa: CASRKQGVNYGYTF
cdr3_nt: TGTGCCAGCAGGAAACAGGGAGTAAACTATGGCTACACCTTC

d_call: TRBD1
j_call: TRBJ2-5
v_call: TRBV6-1
clone_size: once
cdr3_aa: CASGDRAETQYF
cdr3_nt: TGTGCCAGCGGGGACAGGGCGGAGACCCAGTACTTC

d_call: TRBD1
j_call: TRBJ2-3
v_call: TRBV2
clone_size: few
cdr3_aa: CASSETGGTDTQYF
cdr3_nt: TGTGCCAGCAGTGAAACAGGGGGCACAGATACGCAGTATTTT

d_call: -
j_call: TRBJ1-6
v_call: TRBV20-1
clone_size: few
cdr3_aa: CSASLRGAYNSPLHF
cdr3_nt: TGCAGTGCTAGCTTACGGGGGGCTTATAATTCACCCCTCCACTTT

d_call: TRBD2
j_call: TRBJ2-7
v_call: TRBV7-6
clone_size: few
cdr3_aa: CASSLDQREREQYF
cdr3_nt: TGTGCCAGCAGCTTAGATCAGCGGGAGCGGGAGCAGTACTTC

d_call: -
j_call: TRBJ1-5
v_call: TRBV27
clone_size: few
cdr3_aa: CASSLGPGASNQPQHF
cdr3_nt: TGTGCCAGCAGTTTAGGTCCGGGGGCGAGCAATCAGCCCCAGCATTTT

d_call: TRBD1
j_call: TRBJ2-7
v_call: TRBV28
clone_size: once
cdr3_aa: CASSLRTGGTYEQYF
cdr3_nt: TGTGCCAGCAGTTTGAGGACAGGGGGTACCTACGAGCAGTACTTC